This TCR beta chain was captured in a study of cytomegalovirus exposure and HLA in healthy donors. This clone appeared a few times. Antigen: not known. Study conclusions and caveats: Reportedly, fewer N-insertions than the roughly 700-donor mean appeared in an Asian-associated ancestry cluster in a later analysis.

V was trimmed by 1 base and J by 1 base, leaving 4 bases between them. This CDR3 has 13 amino acids. Germline assignment: CDR1 SGHNT and CDR2 YYREEE (reference sequence). It was healthy bone marrow donors who served as donors. 13 Jbeta primers and 60 Vbeta primers were used for the PCR. Study processing details: There were about 86 million unique TCR beta chains by a later count, and some 12 million of them were shared. Libraries were prepared by immunoSEQ multiplex PCR; TCRdb keeps only in-frame clonotypes and omits some of them. The V and J calls and clone size were taken over from that table, and D and trimming were inferred from the DNA. Counted here are around 150,000 clones, roughly four fifths occurring once; the ten biggest clones make up about 7.4%.

The rearrangement links TRBV5-4 to TRBJ2-3; D gene unclear. This clonotype was sampled from a woman between 50 and 59 years old in good health and CMV-seropositive. Input material: PBMCs. The CDR3 nucleotides read TGTGCCAGCAGCTTGCCAGGCACAGATACGCAGTATTTT. Protein sequence: CASSLPGTDTQYF. The whole variable domain, filled in from reference TRBV5-4 and TRBJ2-3, reads ETGVTQSPTHLIKTRGQQVTLRCSSQSGHNTVSWYQQALGQGPQFIFQYYREEENGRGNFPPRFSGLQFPNYSSELNVNALELDDSALYLCASSLPGTDTQYFGPGTRLTVL.